Listed below are T cell receptor beta chains from one sample, sequenced in a study of blood T cells in healthy people across ages. TCRdb reanalysed the 5' RACE reads using MiXCR and keeps one entry per CDR3 protein. The sample has about 620,000 distinct CDR3 sequences, under 25% seen once. What was sequenced was blood. Receptors were obtained from a man in his 70s in good health. Both conserved end residues are part of each CDR3. Fields, in order: clone size, V gene, J gene, D gene, CDR3 protein, CDR3 DNA. The D gene is left open where the match is weak. Size tells how often a clone was seen (once, few, many) or the class of an expanded clone, and some rows leave it out.

size: many
V: TRBV6-1
J: TRBJ1-4
D: -
CDR3: CASSMNPTNEKLFF
DNA: TGTGCCAGCAGCATGAATCCAACTAATGAAAAACTGTTTTTT

size: -
V: TRBV12-3/TRBV12-4
J: TRBJ2-7
D: -
CDR3: CASSLGVGRFTYEQYF
DNA: TGTGCCAGCAGTCTTGGCGTAGGCAGGTTCACCTACGAGCAGTACTTC

size: few
V: TRBV11-3
J: TRBJ2-5
D: TRBD1
CDR3: CASSSTLRLTGFGETQYF
DNA: TGTGCCAGCAGCTCTACCCTACGTCTGACAGGGTTCGGAGAGACCCAGTACTTC

size: -
V: TRBV20-1
J: TRBJ2-5
D: -
CDR3: CSARVNVVETQYF
DNA: TGCAGTGCTAGAGTTAATGTGGTGGAGACCCAGTACTTC

size: -
V: TRBV27
J: TRBJ2-7
D: -
CDR3: CASSLHGVGYEQYF
DNA: TGTGCCAGCAGTTTACATGGAGTAGGCTACGAGCAGTACTTC

size: -
V: TRBV7-9
J: TRBJ2-7
D: TRBD1
CDR3: CASSSGTVEQYF
DNA: TGTGCCAGCAGCTCCGGGACAGTCGAGCAGTACTTC

size: -
V: TRBV29-1
J: TRBJ2-1
D: TRBD1
CDR3: CSVERGGRTGDNEQFF
DNA: TGCAGCGTTGAAAGAGGTGGTAGGACAGGCGACAATGAGCAGTTCTTC

size: -
V: TRBV20-1
J: TRBJ2-2
D: -
CDR3: CSARDTQRRNTGELFF
DNA: TGCAGTGCTAGAGATACCCAGCGGAGGAACACCGGGGAGCTGTTTTTT

size: few
V: TRBV3-1
J: TRBJ2-1
D: TRBD1
CDR3: CASSKTGDNEQFF
DNA: TGTGCCAGCAGCAAGACAGGGGACAATGAGCAGTTCTTC

size: -
V: TRBV6-5
J: TRBJ2-2
D: -
CDR3: CASSGGARNTGELFF
DNA: TGTGCCAGCAGTGGCGGGGCTCGTAACACCGGGGAGCTGTTTTTT

size: few
V: TRBV5-1
J: TRBJ2-1
D: TRBD2
CDR3: CASSFRAVYSRAGYNEQFF
DNA: TGCGCCAGCAGCTTTAGGGCGGTTTATAGTCGAGCGGGGTACAATGAGCAGTTCTTC

size: -
V: TRBV6-6
J: TRBJ2-7
D: TRBD1
CDR3: CASSYARDRHYEQYF
DNA: TGTGCCAGCAGTTACGCACGGGACAGGCACTACGAGCAGTACTTC

size: once
V: TRBV3-1
J: TRBJ2-1
D: TRBD2
CDR3: CASSQEGLAVYNEQFF
DNA: TGTGCCAGCAGCCAAGAGGGTCTAGCGGTCTACAATGAGCAGTTCTTC

size: -
V: TRBV20-1
J: TRBJ2-7
D: TRBD2
CDR3: CSARAAGGPYEQYF
DNA: TGCAGTGCTAGGGCAGCGGGAGGGCCCTACGAGCAGTACTTC

size: -
V: TRBV6-1
J: TRBJ1-2
D: -
CDR3: CASRPGHQTNYGYTF
DNA: TGTGCCAGCAGGCCGGGACACCAAACAAACTATGGCTACACCTTC

size: few
V: TRBV4-2
J: TRBJ2-7
D: -
CDR3: CASSQGSGTDSYEQYF
DNA: TGTGCCAGCAGCCAAGGGTCCGGGACCGACTCCTACGAGCAGTACTTC

size: few
V: TRBV7-6
J: TRBJ2-7
D: -
CDR3: CASSSPGTYERYF
DNA: TGTGCCAGCAGCTCCCCGGGTACCTACGAGCGGTACTTC

size: -
V: TRBV12-3/TRBV12-4
J: TRBJ2-1
D: TRBD2
CDR3: CASHGLAVRDEQFF
DNA: TGTGCCAGCCACGGACTAGCGGTGAGGGATGAGCAGTTCTTC

size: -
V: TRBV12-3/TRBV12-4
J: TRBJ2-7
D: -
CDR3: CASSPGQGRNEQYF
DNA: TGTGCCAGCAGTCCCGGGCAGGGGAGGAACGAGCAGTACTTC

size: -
V: TRBV20-1
J: TRBJ2-2
D: -
CDR3: CSANAGNTGELFF
DNA: TGCAGTGCTAACGCGGGGAACACCGGGGAGCTGTTTTTT

size: few
V: TRBV29-1
J: TRBJ2-5
D: -
CDR3: CSVESGTLQGETQYF
DNA: TGCAGCGTTGAAAGCGGGACACTTCAGGGAGAGACCCAGTACTTC

size: few
V: TRBV10-3
J: TRBJ2-2
D: -
CDR3: CAISERALAGELFF
DNA: TGTGCCATCAGTGAGCGGGCCCTTGCCGGGGAGCTGTTTTTT

size: -
V: TRBV20-1
J: TRBJ2-5
D: -
CDR3: CSARAGGGETQYF
DNA: TGCAGTGCTAGAGCAGGGGGGGGAGAGACCCAGTACTTC

size: -
V: TRBV20-1
J: TRBJ1-1
D: -
CDR3: CSAREGSGGTEAFF
DNA: TGCAGTGCTAGAGAAGGCTCCGGGGGCACTGAAGCTTTCTTT

size: -
V: TRBV6-5
J: TRBJ1-3
D: TRBD1
CDR3: CASKLDRVGNTIYF
DNA: TGTGCCAGCAAACTGGACAGGGTCGGAAACACCATATATTTT

size: few
V: TRBV11-3
J: TRBJ2-2
D: -
CDR3: CASSLPGSPGELFF
DNA: TGTGCCAGCAGCTTACCGGGGTCCCCGGGGGAGCTGTTTTTT

size: -
V: TRBV25-1
J: TRBJ1-4
D: -
CDR3: CASSESGGRVEKLFF
DNA: TGTGCCAGCAGTGAATCTGGGGGCAGAGTTGAAAAACTGTTTTTT

size: few
V: TRBV5-1
J: TRBJ1-5
D: -
CDR3: CASSPDGQPNQPQHF
DNA: TGCGCCAGCAGCCCAGACGGACAGCCCAATCAGCCCCAGCATTTT

size: many
V: TRBV11-2
J: TRBJ1-5
D: -
CDR3: CASSLSGGSNQPQHF
DNA: TGTGCCAGCAGCTTATCCGGGGGCAGCAATCAGCCCCAGCATTTT

size: -
V: TRBV7-9
J: TRBJ2-1
D: TRBD2
CDR3: CASSSPASGWHEQFF
DNA: TGTGCCAGCAGCTCCCCGGCTAGCGGTTGGCATGAGCAGTTCTTC

size: few
V: TRBV3-1
J: TRBJ2-5
D: -
CDR3: CASSQEGWETQYF
DNA: TGTGCCAGCAGCCAAGAGGGGTGGGAGACCCAGTACTTC

size: -
V: TRBV20-1
J: TRBJ2-7
D: TRBD2
CDR3: CSSTSGGYEQYF
DNA: TGCAGTTCGACTAGCGGGGGCTACGAGCAGTACTTC

size: -
V: TRBV20-1
J: TRBJ2-5
D: TRBD2
CDR3: CSARAQGLEGTQYF
DNA: TGCAGTGCTAGGGCCCAGGGACTAGAAGGGACCCAGTACTTC

size: -
V: TRBV4-3
J: TRBJ2-1
D: -
CDR3: CASSHLLSGVAVYNEQFF
DNA: TGCGCCAGCAGCCACCTCTTAAGCGGAGTAGCGGTGTACAATGAGCAGTTCTTC

size: many
V: TRBV7-9
J: TRBJ2-5
D: TRBD1
CDR3: CASSLEGQGQETQYF
DNA: TGTGCCAGCAGCTTAGAGGGACAGGGCCAAGAGACCCAGTACTTC

size: few
V: TRBV7-2
J: TRBJ2-5
D: TRBD2
CDR3: CASSLKLASGRETQYF
DNA: TGTGCCAGCAGCCTTAAGTTGGCTAGCGGGAGGGAGACCCAGTACTTC

size: few
V: TRBV24-1
J: TRBJ2-3
D: TRBD1
CDR3: CATSDGTASTDTQYF
DNA: TGTGCCACCAGTGATGGGACAGCCAGCACAGATACGCAATATTTT

size: -
V: TRBV12-3/TRBV12-4
J: TRBJ1-2
D: -
CDR3: CASSLADMGEGYTF
DNA: TGTGCCAGCAGTTTAGCAGACATGGGAGAAGGCTACACCTTC

size: few
V: TRBV5-1
J: TRBJ2-1
D: TRBD2
CDR3: CASSLDAGGPGEQFF
DNA: TGCGCCAGCAGCTTGGACGCGGGAGGGCCTGGTGAGCAGTTCTTC

size: -
V: TRBV13
J: TRBJ2-7
D: -
CDR3: CASSIQGSPESSYEQYF
DNA: TGTGCCAGCAGTATACAGGGATCCCCAGAAAGCTCCTACGAGCAGTACTTC

size: -
V: TRBV6-1
J: TRBJ2-2
D: -
CDR3: CASSEPGAGGELFF
DNA: TGTGCCAGCAGTGAACCCGGGGCCGGCGGGGAGCTGTTTTTT

size: once
V: TRBV5-1
J: TRBJ2-2
D: -
CDR3: CASSPAQSGTGELFF
DNA: TGCGCCAGCAGCCCCGCACAATCGGGCACCGGGGAGCTGTTTTTT

size: many
V: TRBV3-1
J: TRBJ2-3
D: -
CDR3: CASSQDRTSDTQYF
DNA: TGTGCCAGCAGCCAAGATCGCACATCAGATACGCAGTATTTT

size: few
V: TRBV4-1
J: TRBJ2-7
D: TRBD2
CDR3: CASSLSLAGGISYEQYF
DNA: TGCGCCAGCAGCCTCAGCCTAGCGGGAGGGATCTCCTACGAGCAGTACTTC

size: -
V: TRBV5-1
J: TRBJ2-5
D: TRBD2
CDR3: CASCTSGTSIETQYF
DNA: TGCGCCAGCTGCACATCCGGGACTAGCATAGAGACCCAGTACTTC

size: few
V: TRBV20-1
J: TRBJ1-2
D: -
CDR3: CSARDVGRDYGYTF
DNA: TGCAGTGCTAGAGATGTTGGCAGGGACTATGGCTACACCTTC

size: -
V: TRBV11-2
J: TRBJ1-4
D: TRBD1
CDR3: CASSPWGQGAEKLFF
DNA: TGTGCCAGCAGCCCTTGGGGACAGGGGGCGGAAAAACTGTTTTTT

size: many
V: TRBV3-1
J: TRBJ2-4
D: -
CDR3: CASSLTGASGKNIQYF
DNA: TGTGCCAGCAGCCTCACAGGGGCTAGCGGAAAAAACATTCAGTACTTC

size: -
V: TRBV20-1
J: TRBJ2-7
D: TRBD1
CDR3: CTTKGNRGNNEQYF
DNA: TGCACCACTAAGGGGAACAGGGGGAACAACGAGCAGTACTTC

size: many
V: TRBV28
J: TRBJ2-5
D: TRBD2
CDR3: CASSSLAGVETQYF
DNA: TGTGCCAGCAGTTCCCTAGCGGGAGTTGAGACCCAGTACTTC

size: few
V: TRBV5-1
J: TRBJ2-1
D: TRBD1
CDR3: CASSIQGGNNEQFF
DNA: TGCGCCAGCAGCATACAGGGGGGCAACAATGAGCAGTTCTTC

size: few
V: TRBV6-1
J: TRBJ2-4
D: -
CDR3: CASTMLATKNIQYF
DNA: TGTGCCAGCACGATGTTAGCCACCAAAAACATTCAGTACTTC

size: -
V: TRBV6-1
J: TRBJ1-1
D: TRBD1
CDR3: CASPKESGTGEKDTEAFF
DNA: TGTGCCAGCCCAAAAGAAAGCGGGACAGGGGAGAAAGACACTGAAGCTTTCTTT

size: -
V: TRBV28
J: TRBJ2-5
D: TRBD1
CDR3: CASSSRDRGEQYF
DNA: TGTGCCAGCAGTTCCCGGGACAGGGGAGAGCAGTACTTC

size: -
V: TRBV7-2
J: TRBJ2-3
D: -
CDR3: CASSLTLHPDTQYF
DNA: TGTGCCAGCAGCTTAACTCTTCACCCAGATACGCAGTATTTT

size: many
V: TRBV3-1
J: TRBJ2-5
D: TRBD2
CDR3: CASSQTSGTQYF
DNA: TGTGCCAGCAGTCAGACTAGCGGAACCCAGTACTTC

size: -
V: TRBV10-3
J: TRBJ2-1
D: -
CDR3: CAISELPDEQFF
DNA: TGTGCCATCAGTGAACTCCCGGATGAGCAGTTCTTC

size: -
V: TRBV20-1
J: TRBJ2-5
D: TRBD1
CDR3: CSAITGGGETQYF
DNA: TGCAGTGCTATCACAGGGGGTGGAGAGACCCAGTACTTC

size: few
V: TRBV7-8
J: TRBJ1-3
D: -
CDR3: CASSNHEGFGNTIYF
DNA: TGTGCCAGCAGTAACCATGAGGGGTTCGGGAACACCATATATTTT